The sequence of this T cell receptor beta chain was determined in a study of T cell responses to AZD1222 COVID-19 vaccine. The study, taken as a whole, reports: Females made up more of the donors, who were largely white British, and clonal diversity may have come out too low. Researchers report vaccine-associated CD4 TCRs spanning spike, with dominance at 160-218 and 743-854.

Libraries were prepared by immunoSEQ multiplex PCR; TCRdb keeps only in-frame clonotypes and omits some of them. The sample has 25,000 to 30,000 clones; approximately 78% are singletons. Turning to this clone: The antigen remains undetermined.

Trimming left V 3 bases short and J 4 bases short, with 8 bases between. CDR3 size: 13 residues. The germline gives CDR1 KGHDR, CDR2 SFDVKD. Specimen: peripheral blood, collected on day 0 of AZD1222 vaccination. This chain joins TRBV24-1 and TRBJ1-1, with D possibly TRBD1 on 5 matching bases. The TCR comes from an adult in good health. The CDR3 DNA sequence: TGTGCCACCAGTGATAGGGGTGGCACTGAAGCTTTCTTT. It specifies CATSDRGGTEAFF.